This entry features one T cell receptor beta chain sequence. From germline, CDR1 is MGHRA and CDR2 YSYEKL. The CDR3 consists of 14 residues. Trimming took off 5 bases at V and 6 bases at J, with 17 bases between the two ends. The sample comes from a study of blood T cell repertoires in COVID-19. In the study overall: PBMCs, B-cell-depleted T cells, or T cells provided the cDNA or gDNA that made up the material.

Under the authors' procedure: From reference gene primer amplification, estimates of nucleated cell counts were derived. Using immunoSEQ multiplex PCR, the repertoire was profiled, and TCRdb retains in-frame clones only, with some absent. V and J calls and clone size are as listed in that table; D and trimming were resolved from the DNA. The sample shows about 300,000 clones, roughly 91% of them seen only once. The clonotype originates from a woman in her 30s with COVID-19, enrolled during active disease. The J gene is TRBJ2-7, the V gene TRBV4-1; tentative D call: TRBD1 (6 bases). What was sequenced was peripheral blood. The CDR3 DNA reads as TGCGCCAGCAGCTATCCGGGACAAAGGGGCGAGCAGTACTTC. It specifies CASSYPGQRGEQYF.